This T cell receptor beta chain was documented in a study of early T cells in non-severe SARS-CoV-2 infection. Across the study: Unsorted whole blood bulk RNA was sequenced, with unpaired chains. Whole-study results and caveats: Private and CD4 specificities were missed by VDJdb matching, which favored anti-spike CD8 responses.

The germline gives CDR1 LNHNV, CDR2 YYDKDF (reference sequence). Trimming stripped 0 bases from V and 5 bases from J, with 7 bases between. CDR3 length: 14 amino acids. Individually, cDNA molecules had unique molecular identifiers attached to them. TCRdb re-called the 5' RACE reads through MiXCR, storing one row per CDR3 protein. Among tens of thousands of distinct CDR3 sequences listed, about 6% were seen once. The table lists this clonotype with many counts. Antigen unknown. The V call is TRBV15, the J call TRBJ2-2, with a possible D match to TRBD2 (6 bases). The receptor's source is an adult who was a healthcare worker with PCR-confirmed SARS-CoV-2 infection or an uninfected control (not recorded which). What was sequenced was whole blood. CDR3 amino acids: CATSRDGGTGELFF. In DNA form, the CDR3 reads TGTGCCACCAGCAGAGATGGGGGGACCGGGGAGCTGTTTTTT.